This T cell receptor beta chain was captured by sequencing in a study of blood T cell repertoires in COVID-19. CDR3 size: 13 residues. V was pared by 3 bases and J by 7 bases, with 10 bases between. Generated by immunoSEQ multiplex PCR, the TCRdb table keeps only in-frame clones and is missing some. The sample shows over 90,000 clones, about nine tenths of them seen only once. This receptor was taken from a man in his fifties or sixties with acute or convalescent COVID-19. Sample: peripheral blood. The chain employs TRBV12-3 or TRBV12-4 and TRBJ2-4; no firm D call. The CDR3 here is CASSFSLFNIQYF. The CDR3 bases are TGTGCCAGCAGTTTCTCTCTCTTTAACATTCAGTACTTC.